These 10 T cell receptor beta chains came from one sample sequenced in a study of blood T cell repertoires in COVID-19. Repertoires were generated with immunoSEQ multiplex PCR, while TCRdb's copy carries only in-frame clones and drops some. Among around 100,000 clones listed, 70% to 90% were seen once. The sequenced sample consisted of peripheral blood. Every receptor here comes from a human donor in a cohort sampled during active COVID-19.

The CDR3 bases are TGTGCCAGCAGCCATCCTCGAGCGGGCGACGAGCAGTACTTC. This sequence encodes CASSHPRAGDEQYF. This sequence joins TRBV3-1 (or the pseudogene TRBV3-2) and TRBJ2-7; possibly TRBD2 for D (6 bases). Germline CDR1 reads LGHDT; CDR2 reads YNNKEL (reference sequence). The CDR3 sequence is 14 residues long. V was pared by 3 bases and J by 5 bases, with 14 bases between.

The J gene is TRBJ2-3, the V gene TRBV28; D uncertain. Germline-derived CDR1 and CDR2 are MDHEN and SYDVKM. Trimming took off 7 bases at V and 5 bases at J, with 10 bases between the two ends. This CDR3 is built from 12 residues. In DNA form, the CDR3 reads TGTGCCAGCAAATTTCTCGGAGATACGCAGTATTTT. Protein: CASKFLGDTQYF. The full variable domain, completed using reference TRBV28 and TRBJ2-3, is DVKVTQSSRYLVKRTGEKVFLECVQDMDHENMFWYRQDPGLGLRLIYFSYDVKMKEKGDIPEGYSVSREKKERFSLILESASTNQTSMYLCASKFLGDTQYFGPGTRLTVL.

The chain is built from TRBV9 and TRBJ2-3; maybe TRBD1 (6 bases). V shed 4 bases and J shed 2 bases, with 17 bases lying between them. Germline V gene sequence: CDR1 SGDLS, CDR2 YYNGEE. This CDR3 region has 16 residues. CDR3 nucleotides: TGTGCCAGCAGCCCAGAGTATCGGGACATCACAGATACGCAGTATTTT. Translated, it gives CASSPEYRDITDTQYF.

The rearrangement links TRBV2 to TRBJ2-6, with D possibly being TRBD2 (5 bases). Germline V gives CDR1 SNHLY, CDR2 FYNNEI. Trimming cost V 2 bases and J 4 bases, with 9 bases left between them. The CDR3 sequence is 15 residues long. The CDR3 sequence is CASSENSGGANVLTF. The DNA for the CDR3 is TGTGCCAGCAGTGAAAACTCGGGAGGGGCCAACGTCCTGACTTTC.

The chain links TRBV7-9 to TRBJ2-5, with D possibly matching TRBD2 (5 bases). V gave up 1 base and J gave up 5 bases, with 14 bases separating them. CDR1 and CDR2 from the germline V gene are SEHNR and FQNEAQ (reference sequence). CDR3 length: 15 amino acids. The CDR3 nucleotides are TGTGCCAGCAGCTTAGAGCTGGCCAGGAGGGAGACCCAGTACTTC. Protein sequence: CASSLELARRETQYF.

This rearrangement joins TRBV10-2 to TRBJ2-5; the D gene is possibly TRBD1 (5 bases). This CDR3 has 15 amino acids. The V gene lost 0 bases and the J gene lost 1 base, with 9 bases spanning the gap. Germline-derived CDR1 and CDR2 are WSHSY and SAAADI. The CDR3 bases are TGCGCCAGCAGTGAGTCTAGGCAGGGCCAAGAGACCCAGTACTTC. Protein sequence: CASSESRQGQETQYF.

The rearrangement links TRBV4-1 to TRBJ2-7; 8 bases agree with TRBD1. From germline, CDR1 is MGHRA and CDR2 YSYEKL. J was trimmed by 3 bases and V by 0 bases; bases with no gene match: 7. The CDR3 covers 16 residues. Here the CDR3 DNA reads TGCGCCAGCAGCCAAGACGGGACAGGAATGTACTACGAGCAGTACTTC. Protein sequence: CASSQDGTGMYYEQYF.

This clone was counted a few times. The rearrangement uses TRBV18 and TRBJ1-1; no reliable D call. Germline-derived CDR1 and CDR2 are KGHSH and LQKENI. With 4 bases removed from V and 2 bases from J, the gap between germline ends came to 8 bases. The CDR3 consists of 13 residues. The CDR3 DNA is TGTGCCAGCTCACTCGAGTTAAACACTGAAGCTTTCTTT. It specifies CASSLELNTEAFF.

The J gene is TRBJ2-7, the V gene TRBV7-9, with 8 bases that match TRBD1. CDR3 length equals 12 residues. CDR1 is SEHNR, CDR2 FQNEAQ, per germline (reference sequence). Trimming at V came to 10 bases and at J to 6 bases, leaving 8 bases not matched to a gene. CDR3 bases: TGTGCCACGGGACAGGAAGGCTTCGAGCAGTACTTC. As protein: CATGQEGFEQYF.

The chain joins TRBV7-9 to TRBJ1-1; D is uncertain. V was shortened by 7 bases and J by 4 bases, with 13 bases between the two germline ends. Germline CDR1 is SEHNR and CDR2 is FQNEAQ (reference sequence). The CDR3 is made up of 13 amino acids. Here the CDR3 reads CASNENRGTEAFF. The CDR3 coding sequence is TGTGCCAGCAACGAAAACCGGGGCACTGAAGCTTTCTTT.